This T cell receptor beta chain came from a study of cytomegalovirus exposure and HLA in healthy donors. Study overall: The study's early data release held about 80 million unique TCRs from HLA-typed donors. General study findings and limits: TRBV6-2, TRBV6-3 and some other V segments were excluded as indistinguishable. As was reported, the classifier diagnosed cytomegalovirus status with high specificity and sensitivity. A likely sequencing artifact accounted for one observed cluster of highly shared sequence variants.

About this clone itself: Its antigen is as yet unknown.

CDR3 length equals 13 residues. Germline CDR1 reads SGDLS; CDR2 reads YYNGEE. J gave up 10 bases and V 1 base, and 5 bases lay outside the gene matches. The PCR was carried out with 60 Vbeta primers and 13 Jbeta primers. This table comes from immunoSEQ multiplex PCR, and its TCRdb copy is limited to in-frame clones, with some not included. The top ten clones hold around 3.2% of a sample with some 200,000 clones, around 68% of them seen once. The specimen was PBMCs. This clonotype was obtained from a man between 40 and 49 years old in good health and CMV-seronegative. The V gene is TRBV9, the J gene TRBJ2-1, with 7 bases identical to TRBD1. The CDR3 DNA is TGTGCCAGCAGCGTAATCGGGGACAGAGAGCAGTTCTTC. It is translated as CASSVIGDREQFF.